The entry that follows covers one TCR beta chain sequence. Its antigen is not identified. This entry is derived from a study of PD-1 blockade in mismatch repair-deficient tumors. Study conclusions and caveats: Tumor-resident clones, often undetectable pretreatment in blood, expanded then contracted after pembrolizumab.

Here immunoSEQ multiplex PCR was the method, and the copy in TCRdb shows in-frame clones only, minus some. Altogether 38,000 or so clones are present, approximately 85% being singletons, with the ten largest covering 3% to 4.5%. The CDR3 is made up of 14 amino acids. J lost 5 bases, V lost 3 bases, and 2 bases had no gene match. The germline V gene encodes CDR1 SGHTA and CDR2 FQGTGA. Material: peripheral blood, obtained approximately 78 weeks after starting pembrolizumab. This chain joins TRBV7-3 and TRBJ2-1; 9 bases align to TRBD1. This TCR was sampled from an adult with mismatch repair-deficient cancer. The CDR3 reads CASSFDRGDNEQFF. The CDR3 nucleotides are TGTGCCAGCAGCTTTGACAGGGGGGACAATGAGCAGTTCTTC.